One and the same sample provided the 32 T cell receptor beta chains below, sequenced in a study of blood T cell repertoires in COVID-19. Data came from immunoSEQ multiplex PCR; TCRdb stores just in-frame clones and leaves some out. This table has 210,000 or so clones, around 89% appearing once. The sequencing input was peripheral blood. The receptors were sampled from a woman between 35 and 50 years old with acute or convalescent COVID-19.

The chain is built from TRBV10-3 and TRBJ2-5; TRBD1 might be the D (6 bases). The CDR3 is made up of 13 amino acids. Trimming took off 5 bases at V and 2 bases at J, with 9 bases between the two ends. From germline, CDR1 is ENHRY and CDR2 SYGVKD. For the CDR3, the DNA is TGTGCCATCAGTACTGACAGGCAAGAGACCCAGTACTTC. This codes for CAISTDRQETQYF.

The CDR3 spells CASKSQGDGYTF. CDR3 coding DNA: TGTGCCAGCAAATCACAGGGGGATGGCTACACCTTC. The chain carries TRBV12-3 or TRBV12-4 and TRBJ1-2; the match to TRBD1 covers 8 bases. This CDR3 contains 12 residues. V lost 7 bases and J lost 6; bases outside the gene matches: 4.

This sequence joins TRBV5-8 and TRBJ1-2; D is uncertain. Deletions cut 0 bases from V and 4 bases from J, with 13 bases between. The CDR3 spans 15 residues. From germline, CDR1 is SGHTS and CDR2 YDEGEE. The CDR3 DNA follows: TGTGCCAGCAGCTTGGGACAAGAAGGTTTCTATGGCTACACCTTC. This translates into CASSLGQEGFYGYTF.

The count of this clone is one. This chain connects TRBV12-2 to TRBJ1-1; the D call of TRBD1 is as the table states it, not checked on the DNA. TRBV12-2 is deemed a pseudogene. The CDR3 has 18 residues. In DNA form, the CDR3 reads TGTGCAAGTCGCTCGGGACAGGGGGCGGTGAGCAAGAACACTGAAGCTTTCTTT. Encoded protein: CASRSGQGAVSKNTEAFF.

The chain couples TRBV4-2 to TRBJ1-6; possibly TRBD1 for D (5 bases). The CDR3 is made up of 18 amino acids. Germline V gives CDR1 LGHNA, CDR2 YNFKEQ. Trimming shortened V by 0 bases and J by 7 bases, and 19 bases separated the two germline ends. As DNA, the CDR3 is TGTGCCAGCAGCCAAGATCGGGCAGGGAGGGCTTTCAATTCACCCCTCCACTTT. Translated: CASSQDRAGRAFNSPLHF.

V is TRBV4-1 and J is TRBJ1-1; no clear D. Germline CDR1 MGHRA, CDR2 YSYEKL. This CDR3 is built from 14 residues. V lost 2 bases to trimming and J lost 10 bases, with 17 bases between them. Here the CDR3 DNA reads TGCGCCAGCAGCCAACCTTTTGAGTCGTATGGAGCTTTCTTT. Protein product: CASSQPFESYGAFF.

CDR3 in DNA: TGCGCCAGCAGTCAATGGGGAGGGGAATTTTCGGTCTATGGCTACACCTTC. Translating gives CASSQWGGEFSVYGYTF. The chain employs TRBV23-1 and TRBJ1-2; a weak D match, TRBD1 (5 bases). TRBV23-1 is an ORF, and what it does is uncertain. V shed 1 base and J shed 4 bases, with 19 bases lying between them. The CDR3 is 17 residues long.

This rearrangement joins TRBV24-1 to TRBJ2-3; D call uncertain. CDR3 length equals 12 residues. V was clipped by 2 bases and J by 7 bases, with 6 bases between them. Germline V lookup: CDR1 KGHDR, CDR2 SFDVKD. This CDR3 is CATSDWANTQYF. Written as DNA, the CDR3 is TGTGCCACCAGTGATTGGGCGAATACGCAGTATTTT.

The chain combines TRBV10-3 with TRBJ1-3, with D unclear. CDR1 is ENHRY, CDR2 SYGVKD, per germline. V was shortened by 3 bases and J by 8 bases, with 8 bases between the two germline ends. The CDR3 has 12 amino acids. The CDR3, as DNA: TGTGCCATCAGTGACGCTCTAGACACCATATATTTT. Protein sequence: CAISDALDTIYF.

The rearrangement links TRBV10-2 to TRBJ2-7, with D possibly TRBD1 on 5 matching bases. Trimming removed 3 bases from V and 0 bases from J, with 9 bases in between. The CDR3 has 14 amino acids. Germline CDR1 reads WSHSY; CDR2 reads SAAADI. CDR3 nucleotides: TGCGCCAGCAGTGAAAGGGGCGGCTCCTACGAGCAGTACGTC. The encoded protein is CASSERGGSYEQYV.

The genes are TRBV6-1 and TRBJ2-6; D unresolved. This CDR3 region has 15 residues. Germline-derived CDR1 and CDR2 are MNHNS and SASEGT. Trimming shortened V by 2 bases and J by 0 bases, and 5 bases separated the two germline ends. The CDR3 DNA reads as TGTGCCAGCAGTGAATCACTCTCTGGGGCCAACGTCCTGACTTTC. Protein sequence: CASSESLSGANVLTF.

The V and J genes are TRBV7-2 and TRBJ1-6; no firm D call. In germline, CDR1 is SGHTA, CDR2 FQGNSA. Deletions cut 2 bases from V and 0 bases from J, with 14 bases between. The CDR3 spans 18 residues. Written as DNA, the CDR3 is TGTGCCAGCAGCTTACCGGAGCAACTCAGCTCCTATAATTCACCCCTCCACTTT. Translating gives CASSLPEQLSSYNSPLHF. The full variable domain, rest sourced from reference TRBV7-2 and TRBJ1-6, is GAGVSQSPSNKVTEKGKDVELRCDPISGHTALYWYRQSLGQGLEFLIYFQGNSAPDKSGLPSDRFSAERTGGSVSTLTIQRTQQEDSAVYLCASSLPEQLSSYNSPLHFGNGTRLTVT.

In nucleotides, the CDR3 is TGTGCCAGCAGGCCCCCGGGACAGGCCTTCGAGCAGTACGTC. Translated, it gives CASRPPGQAFEQYV. V gene TRBV6-5 combines with J gene TRBJ2-7, with 8 bases fitting TRBD1. The CDR3 is 14 amino acids. Germline V gives CDR1 MNHEY, CDR2 SVGAGI. With V trimmed by 6 bases and J by 6 bases, 10 bases remained unmatched.

This chain uses TRBV4-1 with TRBJ1-6; D is uncertain. Trimming removed 0 bases at V and 9 bases at J, with 9 bases between. The germline V gene encodes CDR1 MGHRA and CDR2 YSYEKL. The CDR3 consists of 14 residues. CDR3 region: CASSQETGGSPLHF. In DNA form, the CDR3 reads TGCGCCAGCAGCCAAGAGACGGGTGGTTCACCCCTCCACTTT.

The genes are TRBV11-2 and TRBJ2-3; 10 positions match TRBD2. CDR3 length: 17 residues. From germline, CDR1 is SGHAT and CDR2 FQNNGV. The ends lost 5 bases at V and 5 bases at J; junction bases unmatched: 13. In nucleotides, the CDR3 is TGTGCCAGCAGCCGACTTTCTAGCGGGGGAAGAGGAGATACGCAGTATTTT. This sequence encodes CASSRLSSGGRGDTQYF.

The chain links TRBV27 to TRBJ2-3, with D possibly being TRBD2 (6 bases). V dropped 4 bases and J dropped 0 bases, with 11 bases sitting between them. CDR3 length equals 15 residues. Germline V lookup: CDR1 MNHEY, CDR2 SMNVEV (reference sequence). CDR3 sequence reads: CASSWGTHSTDTQYF. The CDR3 DNA sequence: TGTGCCAGCAGTTGGGGGACTCATAGCACAGATACGCAGTATTTT.

The rearrangement links TRBV19 to TRBJ1-1; no clear D. The CDR3 covers 13 residues. Germline CDR1 reads LNHDA; CDR2 reads SQIVND (reference sequence). V was clipped by 3 bases and J by 1 base, with 6 bases between them. The CDR3 DNA is TGTGCCAGTAGTATGAGCTGGAACACTGAAGCTTTCTTT. Its protein is CASSMSWNTEAFF.

The gene calls are TRBV19 and TRBJ1-1; TRBD1 aligns across 8 bases. This CDR3 spans 15 amino acids. CDR1 and CDR2 (germline): LNHDA, SQIVND (reference sequence). Germline trimming cut 3 bases from V and 8 bases from J; bases unmatched to any gene: 11. The CDR3 is CASSMGRTGQGEAFF. The CDR3 DNA reads TGTGCCAGTAGTATGGGCAGGACAGGGCAGGGAGAAGCTTTCTTT.

The V call is TRBV2, the J call TRBJ1-1; the D gene is possibly TRBD1 (5 bases). Trimming stripped 4 bases from V and 5 bases from J, with 11 bases between. This CDR3 has 13 amino acids. Germline V gives CDR1 SNHLY, CDR2 FYNNEI. CDR3 bases: TGTGCCAGCAGTGGAAGGGACTTGACTGAAGCTTTCTTT. Protein: CASSGRDLTEAFF.

J is TRBJ2-1 and V is TRBV10-2, with 9 bases fitting TRBD2. J was trimmed by 4 bases and V by 6 bases; bases with no gene match: 4. Germline CDR1 reads WSHSY; CDR2 reads SAAADI. The CDR3 loop spans 14 amino acids. In nucleotides, the CDR3 is TGCGCCAGCAGATCCAGCGGGGGGTACAATGAGCAGTTCTTC. Its translation is CASRSSGGYNEQFF.

This clone was seen a single time. The V and J genes are TRBV6-5 and TRBJ1-1, with D maybe TRBD1 (6 bases). The CDR3 has 13 residues. Per the germline V gene, CDR1 is MNHEY and CDR2 is SVGAGI. Between the trimmed V and J ends, which lost 6 bases and 1 base, there was a span of 9 bases. The CDR3 nucleotides read TGTGCCAGCAGCACACAGGGGAACACTGAAGCTTTCTTT. It translates to CASSTQGNTEAFF.

The chain employs TRBV7-9 and TRBJ2-5; the match to TRBD2 covers 12 bases. Germline assignment: CDR1 SEHNR and CDR2 FQNEAQ (reference sequence). This CDR3 comprises 15 residues. V gave up 5 bases and J gave up 6 bases; unmatched junction bases: 7. This chain's CDR3 is CASSPSGGARKTQYF. CDR3 bases: TGTGCCAGCAGCCCTAGCGGGGGGGCCAGAAAGACCCAGTACTTC.

The chain has TRBV2 and TRBJ1-3, with no clear D. Looked up from germline, CDR1 is SNHLY and CDR2 is FYNNEI. V was cut by 8 bases and J by 3 bases, with 11 bases left in between. CDR3 length equals 13 residues. The CDR3 DNA reads TGTGCCAGCCGCGCAGGAGGTGGAAACACCATATATTTT. It translates to CASRAGGGNTIYF. Together with reference TRBV2 and TRBJ1-3, the CDR3 gives the full variable domain: EPEVTQTPSHQVTQMGQEVILRCVPISNHLYFYWYRQILGQKVEFLVSFYNNEISEKSEIFDDQFSVERPDGSNFTLKIRSTKLEDSAMYFCASRAGGGNTIYFGEGSWLTVV.

The V call is TRBV23-1, the J call TRBJ1-5; 9 nucleotides match TRBD1. TRBV23-1 is an open reading frame whose function is uncertain. Trimming removed 8 bases from V and 9 bases from J; junction bases left unmatched: 11. The CDR3 consists of 14 residues. CDR3 nucleotides: TGCGCCAGCCGGTGGGGACAGGGCCAATCGCCCCAGCATTTT. Translated: CASRWGQGQSPQHF.

Concerning this clone itself: The sample holds other DNA sequences that translate to the same CDR3. The gene calls are TRBV24-1 and TRBJ2-1, with 9 bases matching TRBD1. Germline values: CDR1 KGHDR, CDR2 SFDVKD. V gave up 3 bases and J gave up 6 bases; unmatched junction bases: 2. There are 14 residues in the CDR3. The CDR3 here is CATSDGTGSNEQFF. In DNA form, the CDR3 reads TGTGCCACCAGTGATGGGACAGGGTCCAATGAGCAGTTCTTC.

V usage is TRBV29-1 and J usage is TRBJ2-5; TRBD2 might be the D (5 bases). Germline CDR1 reads SQVTM; CDR2 reads ANQGSEA. V was shortened by 6 bases and J by 5 bases, with 19 bases between the two germline ends. There are 14 residues in the CDR3. The CDR3: CSVTPPDRGETQYF. The CDR3 region has the DNA TGCAGCGTAACCCCCCCGGACCGAGGGGAGACCCAGTACTTC.

J is TRBJ2-2 and V is TRBV5-1, with D maybe TRBD1 (6 bases). CDR1 and CDR2 from the germline V gene are SGHRS and YFSETQ. With 3 bases removed from V and 7 bases from J, the gap between germline ends came to 16 bases. The CDR3 is 15 residues long. The chain's CDR3 is CASSYYTGLGGELFF. As DNA, the CDR3 is TGCGCCAGCAGCTATTACACAGGGTTGGGCGGGGAGCTGTTTTTT.

The chain uses TRBV6-5 and TRBJ1-5; tentatively, D is TRBD1 (5 bases). V was cut by 4 bases and J by 7 bases, with 8 bases left in between. Germline V gene sequence: CDR1 MNHEY, CDR2 SVGAGI. The CDR3 consists of 12 residues. CDR3 coding DNA: TGTGCCAGCAGTTTAACAGGACAGCCCCAGCATTTT. This codes for CASSLTGQPQHF.

A single count supports this clone. V usage is TRBV2 and J usage is TRBJ1-2, with 9 bases aligning to TRBD1. Germline V gene sequence: CDR1 SNHLY, CDR2 FYNNEI. This CDR3 region has 14 residues. V trimming: 5 bases; J trimming: 6 bases; junction bases outside the gene matches: 7. In nucleotides, the CDR3 is TGTGCCAGCAGTCTGCGGGACAGGGTCGATGGCTACACCTTC. Translation: CASSLRDRVDGYTF. The full variable domain, its missing parts supplied by reference TRBV2 and TRBJ1-2, is EPEVTQTPSHQVTQMGQEVILRCVPISNHLYFYWYRQILGQKVEFLVSFYNNEISEKSEIFDDQFSVERPDGSNFTLKIRSTKLEDSAMYFCASSLRDRVDGYTFGSGTRLTVV.

The J gene is TRBJ1-1, the V gene TRBV7-3; D uncertain. Trimming took 1 base from V and 0 from J, leaving 9 bases between them. CDR1 SGHTA and CDR2 FQGTGA come from the germline V gene. The length of the CDR3 is 15 residues. The CDR3 here is CASSLNVLMNTEAFF. In DNA, the CDR3 is TGTGCCAGCAGCTTAAATGTACTTATGAACACTGAAGCTTTCTTT.

The chain combines TRBV6-5 with TRBJ2-2; TRBD2 matches at 8 bases. Per the germline V gene, CDR1 is MNHEY and CDR2 is SVGAGI. Losses at the gene ends were 8 bases for V and 0 bases for J; bases not matched to a gene: 5. The CDR3 runs 15 residues. CDR3 DNA sequence: TGTGCCAGCGCTATGGGACTAGCGAACACCGGGGAGCTGTTTTTT. This sequence encodes CASAMGLANTGELFF.

Only one count was recorded for this clone. The CDR3 protein is CASSRRMGQAQNIQYF. CDR3 nucleotide sequence: TGCGCCAGCAGCCGGCGCATGGGACAGGCCCAAAACATTCAGTACTTC. V is TRBV4-1 and J is TRBJ2-4, with 8 bases that match TRBD1. Trimming at V came to 4 bases and at J to 5 bases, leaving 10 bases not matched to a gene. The V gene's germline CDR1 is MGHRA and CDR2 YSYEKL. The CDR3 has 16 amino acids.